This TCR beta chain was observed in a study of cytomegalovirus exposure and HLA in healthy donors. It was with 60 Vbeta and 13 Jbeta primers that the PCR ran. As handled by the study authors: Roughly 83 million unique TCR beta chains, around 11 million of them shared, were counted by a later analysis. The method was immunoSEQ multiplex PCR; TCRdb's version includes in-frame clones alone and lacks a portion of them. The V and J calls and clone size were taken over from that table, and D and trimming were inferred from the DNA. The table records 150,000 to 200,000 clones, around 80% of them present only once. This TCR derives from a woman in her 30s in good health and CMV-seronegative. Material: PBMCs.

The CDR3 nucleotides read TGTGCCAGCAGCTTAGCCCCGACTAGCGGAGCTAGCACAGATACGCAGTATTTT. As protein: CASSLAPTSGASTDTQYF. The chain joins TRBV7-2 to TRBJ2-3; 9 nucleotides match TRBD2. Germline lookup yields CDR1 SGHTA and CDR2 FQGNSA. Unmatched junction bases numbered 7, after V lost 0 bases and J lost 0 bases. The CDR3 loop spans 18 amino acids.